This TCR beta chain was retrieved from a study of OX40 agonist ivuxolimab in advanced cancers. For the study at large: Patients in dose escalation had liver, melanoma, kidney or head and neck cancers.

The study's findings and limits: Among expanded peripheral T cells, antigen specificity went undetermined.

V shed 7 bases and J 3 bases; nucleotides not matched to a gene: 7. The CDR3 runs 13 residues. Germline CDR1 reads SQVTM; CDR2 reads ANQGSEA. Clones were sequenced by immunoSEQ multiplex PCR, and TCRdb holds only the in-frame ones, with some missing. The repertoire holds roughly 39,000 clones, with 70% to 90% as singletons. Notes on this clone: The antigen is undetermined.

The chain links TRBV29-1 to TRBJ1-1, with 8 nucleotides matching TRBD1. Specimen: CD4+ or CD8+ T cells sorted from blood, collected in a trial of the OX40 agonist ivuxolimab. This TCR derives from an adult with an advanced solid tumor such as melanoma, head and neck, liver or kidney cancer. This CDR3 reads CSAGGRRHTEAFF. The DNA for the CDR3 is TGCAGCGCAGGGGGCCGGAGACACACTGAAGCTTTCTTT.